Given below is one T cell receptor beta chain in context. Antigen specificity is unknown. This CDR3 has 13 amino acids. Germline CDR1 is SQVTM and CDR2 is ANQGSEA. Trimming took 3 bases from V and 6 from J, leaving 13 bases between them. This record comes from a study of siplizumab effects on memory and regulatory T cells. Profiling relied on immunoSEQ multiplex PCR, and the TCRdb table lists in-frame clones only, not all of them. Here the sample spans 90,000 to 95,000 clones, roughly 96% being singletons. Overall study results and limits: The study found that siplizumab significantly reduced alloreactive sequences traceable to unstimulated CD4+ memory cells.

This TCR derives from a human donor in good health. The material sequenced was naive CD4+ T cells sorted from blood. The chain uses TRBV29-1 and TRBJ2-3; D remains ambiguous. CDR3 protein: CSVDSPVGDTQYF. CDR3 DNA sequence: TGCAGCGTTGATAGCCCCGTGGGGGATACGCAGTATTTT.